Below are 11 T cell receptor beta chains sequenced from a single sample in a study of hypomethylating agent response in myelodysplastic syndrome. TCRdb's copy holds only in-frame clones and misses some; the assay was immunoSEQ multiplex PCR. This table holds around 4,900 clones, less than 90% found once. The material sequenced was bone marrow, taken before or after starting hypomethylating agent treatment for myelodysplastic syndrome (not recorded which). Receptors were obtained from a human donor with myelodysplastic syndrome.

The CDR3 sequence: CASSIGGSGQPQHF. DNA for the CDR3: TGTGCCAGTAGTATAGGAGGGTCAGGACAGCCCCAGCATTTT. V usage is TRBV19 and J usage is TRBJ1-5; D is undetermined. V was clipped by 1 base and J by 7 bases, with 11 bases between them. CDR3 length equals 14 residues. Germline CDR1 reads LNHDA; CDR2 reads SQIVND (reference sequence).

The J gene is TRBJ2-7, the V gene TRBV5-1, with 8 bases fitting TRBD1. Trimming removed 4 bases from V and 0 bases from J; junction bases left unmatched: 3. The length of the CDR3 is 14 residues. In germline, CDR1 is SGHRS, CDR2 YFSETQ. DNA of the CDR3: TGCGCCAGCAGCGTCACAGGGGGCTCCTACGAGCAGTACTTC. Residues: CASSVTGGSYEQYF.

The sample holds a few counts of this clone. This sequence joins TRBV7-9 and TRBJ1-2; maybe TRBD1 (5 bases). Trimming pared 5 bases from V and 0 bases from J, leaving 13 bases between. The CDR3 has 15 amino acids. Germline CDR1 and CDR2: SEHNR and FQNEAQ (reference sequence). The CDR3 region is CASSPWTRANYGYTF. CDR3 bases: TGTGCCAGCAGCCCGTGGACAAGAGCTAACTATGGCTACACCTTC.

The genes are TRBV4-1 and TRBJ2-5, with D maybe TRBD1 (6 bases). The germline gives CDR1 MGHRA, CDR2 YSYEKL. Deletions cut 2 bases from V and 5 bases from J, with 9 bases between. The CDR3 is 13 residues long. CDR3 nucleotides: TGCGCCAGCAGCCAACAGGGGAAGGAGACCCAGTACTTC. It specifies CASSQQGKETQYF.

This rearrangement joins TRBV5-8 to TRBJ2-5; 12 bases agree with TRBD2. CDR1 and CDR2 (germline): SGHTS, YDEGEE. With 3 bases clipped from V and 10 bases from J, the junction kept 10 bases outside the gene matches. The CDR3 loop spans 15 amino acids. DNA of the CDR3: TGTGCCAGCAGCTCTTCCGGACTAGCGGGAATGGGCCAGTACTTC. Protein: CASSSSGLAGMGQYF.

This clone showed up just once. The V and J genes are TRBV15 and TRBJ2-3; D gene ambiguous. The germline V gene encodes CDR1 LNHNV and CDR2 YYDKDF (reference sequence). The CDR3 sequence is 15 residues long. Between the trimmed V and J ends, which lost 6 bases and 3 bases, there was a span of 16 bases. CDR3 region: CATRRAGRRTDTQYF. The CDR3 DNA follows: TGTGCCACCAGACGAGCTGGGCGCCGGACAGATACGCAGTATTTT. The variable domain in full, completed from reference TRBV15 and TRBJ2-3, reads DAMVIQNPRYQVTQFGKPVTLSCSQTLNHNVMYWYQQKSSQAPKLLFHYYDKDFNNEADTPDNFQSRRPNTSFCFLDIRSPGLGDTAMYLCATRRAGRRTDTQYFGPGTRLTVL.

Only one count was recorded for this clone. The chain recombines TRBV5-4 with TRBJ2-2; D is ambiguous. The V end was cut by 4 bases, the J end by 0 bases, with 13 bases between. The CDR3 loop spans 16 amino acids. The germline V gene has CDR1 SGHNT and CDR2 YYREEE (reference sequence). The CDR3 nucleotides are TGTGCCAGCAGCCTACTCCCTACCGCGAACACCGGGGAGCTGTTTTTT. Its protein product is CASSLLPTANTGELFF.

The rearrangement uses TRBV11-3 and TRBJ2-6; D is unresolved. Germline CDR1 reads SGHNT; CDR2 reads YENEEA. There are 17 residues in the CDR3. V lost 5 bases to trimming and J lost 2 bases, with 16 bases between them. CDR3 in DNA: TGTGCCAGCAGCCCACCCGTGTCTCGGGCTGGGGCCAACGTCCTGACTTTC. As protein: CASSPPVSRAGANVLTF.

The chain links TRBV19 to TRBJ2-1, with D possibly TRBD1 on 6 matching bases. CDR3 length: 15 residues. Trimming pared 2 bases from V and 4 bases from J, leaving 12 bases between. Per germline, CDR1 LNHDA and CDR2 SQIVND (reference sequence). In DNA form, the CDR3 reads TGTGCCAGTAGTATATTGGGGACAAGTTACAATGAGCAGTTCTTC. Residues: CASSILGTSYNEQFF.

This clone occurred a few times. V usage is TRBV28 and J usage is TRBJ2-2, with a tentative D call TRBD1 (7 bases). CDR1 and CDR2 from the germline V gene are MDHEN and SYDVKM. The germline V and J ends were trimmed by 4 bases and 3 bases, with 18 bases remaining between them. This CDR3 has 17 amino acids. CDR3 protein: CASSYPPGGRDTGELFF. CDR3 nucleotide sequence: TGTGCCAGCAGTTACCCCCCAGGGGGGCGGGACACCGGGGAGCTGTTTTTT.

V usage is TRBV7-8 and J usage is TRBJ2-1, with TRBD2 matching over 13 bases. The CDR3 has 16 residues. From germline, CDR1 is SGHVS and CDR2 FQNEAQ. Germline trimming cut 5 bases from V and 4 bases from J; bases unmatched to any gene: 5. CDR3 DNA sequence: TGTGCCAGCAGCACTGGACTAGCGGGAGTTTACAATGAGCAGTTCTTC. Translation: CASSTGLAGVYNEQFF.